This T cell receptor beta chain appears in the sequencing data of a study of blood T cells in healthy people across ages. Notes on the study in general: Observed TCR beta diversity per million T cells went down as age went up. This fall followed a roughly linear course with age. Reliance upon unsorted PBMCs precluded definitive naive versus antigen-experienced comparison.

The use of a sample-barcoded 5' primer and a J-beta primer mix characterized a second PCR of about 7 to 12 cycles. In TCRdb, the 5' RACE reads were re-called with MiXCR into one record per CDR3 protein. The sample records roughly 1.6 million distinct CDR3 sequences, about 35% being singletons. Trimming took 3 bases from V and 4 from J, leaving 15 bases between them. The V gene's germline CDR1 is SEHNR and CDR2 FQNEAQ (reference sequence). The CDR3 runs to 15 residues. Concerning this clonotype: What it binds is unknown.

The amount of total RNA extracted per sample was at least 6 micrograms. The TCR sequence derives from a woman aged 25 to 45 in good health. The sample taken for sequencing was blood. The rearrangement uses TRBV7-9 and TRBJ1-2; D is possibly TRBD1 (6 bases). CDR3 in amino acids: CASSLGAGQIYGYTF. CDR3 DNA: TGTGCCAGCAGCTTGGGGGCAGGACAGATCTATGGCTACACCTTC.